The clone carrying this TCR beta chain was found many times. The antigen is not known. The authors prepared the TCRbeta library with unique molecular identifiers. TCRdb redid the calling of the PCR reads with MiXCR, one entry per CDR3 protein. The sample includes 580,000 or so distinct CDR3 sequences, 23% of them seen just once. This sample was included in a study of T-cell reconstitution after alpha-beta-depleted transplantation in children. The study, taken as a whole, reports: Some patients' high day-60 TCRbeta diversity was attributed to recipient cells surviving conditioning. Reportedly, alpha-beta T cells present about two months post-transplant originated from several hundred expanded clones of graft origin. Diversity and T-cell counts at one year after transplant derived mostly from new T cells.

This CDR3 contains 14 residues. Germline CDR1 is DFQATT and CDR2 is SNEGSKA (reference sequence). J was trimmed by 10 bases and V by 1 base; bases with no gene match: 5. This TCR derives from a boy under two years old who had a stem cell transplant for acute myeloid leukemia, so the T cells may come from the graft donor. The sequencing here drew on PBMCs, mostly from graft donor cells, taken 360 days after TCRalphabeta/CD19-depleted stem cell transplant. The chain is built from TRBV20-1 and TRBJ1-6, with 9 bases matching TRBD1. This chain's CDR3 is CSARGTGAESPLHF. As DNA, the CDR3 is TGCAGTGCTAGAGGGACAGGGGCCGAGTCACCCCTCCACTTT.